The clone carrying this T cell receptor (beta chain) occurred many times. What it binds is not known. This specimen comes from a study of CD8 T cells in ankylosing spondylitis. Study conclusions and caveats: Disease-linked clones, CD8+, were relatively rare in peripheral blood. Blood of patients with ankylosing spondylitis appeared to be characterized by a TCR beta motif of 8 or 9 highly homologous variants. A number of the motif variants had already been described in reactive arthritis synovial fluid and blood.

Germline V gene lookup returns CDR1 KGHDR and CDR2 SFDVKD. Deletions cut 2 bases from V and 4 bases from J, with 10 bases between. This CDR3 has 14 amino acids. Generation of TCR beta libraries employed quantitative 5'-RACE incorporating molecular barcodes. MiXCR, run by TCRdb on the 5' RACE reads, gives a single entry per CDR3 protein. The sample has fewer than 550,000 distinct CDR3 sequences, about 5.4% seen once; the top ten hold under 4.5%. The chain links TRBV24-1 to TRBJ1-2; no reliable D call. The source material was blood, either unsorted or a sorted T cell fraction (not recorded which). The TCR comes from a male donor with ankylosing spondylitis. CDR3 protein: CATSDSGSFYGYTF. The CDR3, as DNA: TGTGCCACCAGTGATTCCGGGTCGTTCTATGGCTACACCTTC.